The rows below give T cell receptor beta chains drawn from one sample of a study of cytomegalovirus exposure and HLA in healthy donors. This table comes from immunoSEQ multiplex PCR, and its TCRdb copy is limited to in-frame clones, with some not included. The specimen's table records some 110,000 clones. Sequencing was performed on PBMCs. These receptors all come from a man aged 25-45 years in good health and CMV-seronegative. CDR3s include the opening cysteine and the closing phenylalanine or tryptophan. A D gene is named only where the DNA matches it firmly.

>TRBD1|TRBV5-6
CASSTGGGTEAFF
>TRBD2|TRBV7-2
CASSLGGTITYEQYF
>NA|TRBV28
CASSILQNIQYF
>NA|TRBV6-4
CASSDGGSSSGANVLTF
>NA|TRBV19
CASTPAGPISWYGYTF
>NA|TRBV11-1
CASSLTATGATNEKLFF
>TRBD1|TRBV6-6
CASSSGQGAHQQYF
>TRBD1|TRBV27
CASKGQGWSPLHF
>NA|TRBV5-8
CASSLVGGQNNQPQHF
>TRBD1|TRBV11-1
CASSPRDRGNSPLHF
>NA|TRBV28
CASSPRGGGNYGYTF
>NA|TRBV30
CAWSDNSYGYTF
>NA|TRBV7-9
CASSLGDYNTEAFF
>TRBD1|TRBV2
CASSENRGFRLNTEAFF
>NA|TRBV19
CASSTGGNQPQHF
>NA|TRBV7-2
CASSLGQAISYEQYF
>NA|TRBV20-1
CSALGGTPQHF
>TRBD2|TRBV2
CASSGVAGGRTDTQYF
>NA|TRBV10-3
CAIRDTQSNTGELFF
>TRBD1|TRBV18
CASSPSGTGSWTGELFF
>TRBD1|TRBV7-2
CASSFDRGPDTQYF
>TRBD2|TRBV6-6
CASSYPSSGVETQYF
>NA|TRBV5-4
CASSHAGQETQYF
>TRBD2|TRBV5-1
CASSQRGGGGSYEQYF
>TRBD1|TRBV27
CASSLRDRGPYEQYF
>NA|TRBV25-1
CASSEGRSTDTQYF
>TRBD1|TRBV10-3
CAISGPPGQGRDTQYF
>NA|TRBV6-6
CASSWDGGEKLFF
>NA|TRBV7-8
CASSLEGGRGQINVRDTQYF
>TRBD1|TRBV5-6
CASRYRGQGSTSYNSPLHF
>NA|TRBV9
CASTRRGGNTEAFF
>TRBD2|TRBV7-2
CASSRLAAFYEQYF
>NA|TRBV27
CASSLWGGLNSNQPQHF
>NA|TRBV5-6
CASSLKGTEAFF
>TRBD1|TRBV30
CASIGGQGRSSPLHF
>NA|TRBV6-1
CASSDGRNYGYTF
>NA|TRBV11-2
CASSLLGGGRSTDTQYF
>TRBD1|TRBV5-4
CASSENRDRGHKLFF